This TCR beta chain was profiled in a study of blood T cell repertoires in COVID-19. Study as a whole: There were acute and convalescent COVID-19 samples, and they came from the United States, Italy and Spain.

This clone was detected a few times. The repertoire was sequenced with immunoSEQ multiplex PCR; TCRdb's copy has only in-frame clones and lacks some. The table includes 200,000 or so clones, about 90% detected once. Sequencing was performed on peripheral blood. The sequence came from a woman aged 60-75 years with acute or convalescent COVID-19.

CDR3 in DNA: TGTGCCATCAGTGACGGCGGTCTACTTTACGAGCAGTACTTC. It codes for CAISDGGLLYEQYF. The rearrangement uses TRBV10-3 and TRBJ2-7, with D hard to call. The germline V gene has CDR1 ENHRY and CDR2 SYGVKD. This CDR3 is 14 amino acids long. V lost 3 bases to trimming and J lost 4 bases, with 13 bases between them.